This T cell receptor (beta chain) was sequenced during a study of T cell changes during pregnancy in multiple sclerosis. Sequencing was performed with immunoSEQ multiplex PCR; in TCRdb, only in-frame clones are kept and a portion is missing. The table has about 67,000 clones, more than 85% seen once. The germline V gene encodes CDR1 GTSNPN and CDR2 SVGIG (reference sequence). This CDR3 has 13 amino acids. V was cut by 3 bases and J by 6 bases, with 11 bases left in between. The sequences come from peripheral blood, collected in the second trimester of pregnancy. The clonotype was recovered from a female donor with multiple sclerosis, enrolled in a pregnancy study. This chain uses TRBV30 with TRBJ2-2; weak D call: TRBD1 (5 bases). Here the CDR3 reads CAWRGDSSGELFF. In nucleotides, the CDR3 is TGTGCCTGGAGAGGTGACAGCTCCGGGGAGCTGTTTTTT. Variable domain in full (rest from reference TRBV30 and TRBJ2-2): SQTIHQWPATLVQPVGSPLSLECTVEGTSNPNLYWYRQAAGRGLQLLFYSVGIGQISSEVPQNLSASRPQDRQFILSSKKLLLSDSGFYLCAWRGDSSGELFFGEGSRLTVL.